This T cell receptor (beta chain) was captured by sequencing in a study of T cells expressing NK-cell markers. Study-wide results and limits: CD8+ T cells in over five donors included dominant NKG2C+ clonotypes at roughly 1.0-7.5%. These clonotypes, the leaders elsewhere, also led the CD3+CD56-NKG2C+ fraction in a few donors.

The authors made TCR beta cDNA libraries by 5'RACE template switching. This switching added a universal primer site and UMIs. From its re-call of the 5' RACE reads, TCRdb lists each CDR3 protein once, without DNA. The table lists 400,000 or so distinct CDR3 sequences. Notes on this clonotype: The antigen remains unidentified.

This clonotype was obtained from a woman in her forties or fifties in good health. Sequenced: blood T cells: a sorted CD56 or NKG2C T cell subset, CD4+ or CD8+ T cells, or bulk PBMC T cells (not recorded which).

The CDR3 here is CASSRQVGAIDEQYF. This chain connects TRBV4-1 to TRBJ2-7; TCRdb names TRBD1, which stays unverified in the absence of DNA. CDR3 length: 15 amino acids. Per germline, CDR1 MGHRA and CDR2 YSYEKL.